A selection of T cell receptor beta chains follows, all from one sample in a study of beta chain features in type 1 diabetes. Method: immunoSEQ multiplex PCR; TCRdb's copy keeps in-frame clones and lacks some. This repertoire shows hundreds of thousands of clones, 30% found once; its top ten account for 0.05% to 0.065%. Specimen: naive CD4+ T cells from blood. Receptor source: a man aged 18-30 years in good health. CDR3s include the opening cysteine and the closing phenylalanine or tryptophan. Fields, in order: V gene, D gene, J gene, clone size, CDR3 protein, CDR3 DNA. D genes are given only for firm matches. A clone size is listed for some rows: how often the clone was seen (once, few, many), or a class if it is expanded.

v_gene: TRBV30
d_gene: TRBD1
j_gene: TRBJ2-1
abundance: .
CDR3aa: CAWTKPGTGRNEQFF
CDR3nt: TGTGCCTGGACTAAACCCGGGACAGGCAGGAATGAGCAGTTCTTC

v_gene: TRBV4-1
d_gene: TRBD2
j_gene: TRBJ2-7
abundance: once
CDR3aa: CASTGRALEQYF
CDR3nt: TGCGCCAGCACCGGGAGGGCCCTCGAGCAGTACTTC

v_gene: TRBV7-8
d_gene: .
j_gene: TRBJ2-1
abundance: .
CDR3aa: CASSLVGPYAYNEQFF
CDR3nt: TGTGCCAGCAGCTTAGTAGGACCATATGCCTACAATGAGCAGTTCTTC

v_gene: TRBV10-3
d_gene: .
j_gene: TRBJ2-5
abundance: few
CDR3aa: CAIGRGTLQETQYF
CDR3nt: TGTGCCATCGGGAGGGGGACACTCCAAGAGACCCAGTACTTC

v_gene: TRBV30
d_gene: TRBD1
j_gene: TRBJ1-1
abundance: .
CDR3aa: CAWSDRGSTEAFF
CDR3nt: TGTGCCTGGAGTGACAGGGGTTCCACTGAAGCTTTCTTT

v_gene: TRBV9
d_gene: TRBD2
j_gene: TRBJ2-5
abundance: .
CDR3aa: CASSTGLAAQETQYF
CDR3nt: TGTGCCAGCAGTACTGGACTAGCGGCCCAAGAGACCCAGTACTTC

v_gene: TRBV2
d_gene: .
j_gene: TRBJ2-7
abundance: .
CDR3aa: CASSGLGYEQYF
CDR3nt: TGTGCCAGCAGTGGACTTGGCTACGAGCAGTACTTC

v_gene: TRBV7-2
d_gene: .
j_gene: TRBJ1-1
abundance: .
CDR3aa: CASRFRSESTEAFF
CDR3nt: TGTGCCAGCAGATTTAGGTCGGAGAGCACTGAAGCTTTCTTT

v_gene: TRBV18
d_gene: .
j_gene: TRBJ1-1
abundance: .
CDR3aa: CASSMVDTEAFF
CDR3nt: TGTGCCAGCTCAATGGTGGACACTGAAGCTTTCTTT

v_gene: TRBV27
d_gene: TRBD2
j_gene: TRBJ2-5
abundance: .
CDR3aa: CASSLGTTKTQYF
CDR3nt: TGTGCCAGCAGTTTAGGGACTACGAAGACCCAGTACTTC

v_gene: TRBV2
d_gene: .
j_gene: TRBJ2-4
abundance: few
CDR3aa: CASSEASQGGMGYF
CDR3nt: TGTGCCAGCAGTGAAGCGTCACAGGGTGGGATGGGGTACTTC

v_gene: TRBV11-2
d_gene: TRBD2
j_gene: TRBJ2-5
abundance: few
CDR3aa: CASSLDWGLAGQETQYF
CDR3nt: TGTGCCAGCAGCTTAGATTGGGGACTAGCGGGCCAAGAGACCCAGTACTTC

v_gene: TRBV25-1
d_gene: TRBD1
j_gene: TRBJ1-2
abundance: .
CDR3aa: CASSPRDRKSYGYTF
CDR3nt: TGTGCCAGCAGTCCACGGGACAGGAAGAGTTATGGCTACACCTTC

v_gene: TRBV28
d_gene: .
j_gene: TRBJ2-7
abundance: few
CDR3aa: CASSPLGQGPYEQYF
CDR3nt: TGTGCCAGCAGTCCCCTTGGCCAGGGGCCCTACGAGCAGTACTTC

v_gene: TRBV30
d_gene: .
j_gene: TRBJ1-5
abundance: .
CDR3aa: CAARGNSNQPQHF
CDR3nt: TGTGCCGCGAGAGGGAATAGCAATCAGCCCCAGCATTTT

v_gene: TRBV12-5
d_gene: TRBD2
j_gene: TRBJ2-1
abundance: .
CDR3aa: CASAGLGRDEQFF
CDR3nt: TGTGCTAGTGCGGGACTAGGTCGGGATGAGCAGTTCTTC

v_gene: TRBV7-9
d_gene: .
j_gene: TRBJ2-3
abundance: .
CDR3aa: CASSSMGLAADTQYF
CDR3nt: TGTGCCAGCAGCTCCATGGGGCTCGCGGCAGATACGCAGTATTTT